These 13 T cell receptor beta chains came from one sample sequenced in a study of T cells in Graves' hyperthyroidism and ophthalmopathy. The source material, RNA transcripts, was used to amplify TCR beta CDR3 regions. With the HTBI primer set, the TCR CDR3 went through a first round of RT-PCR. TCRdb processed the multiplex PCR reads anew with MiXCR; each CDR3 protein has one entry. The data hold hundreds of thousands of distinct CDR3 sequences, with approximately 15% observed a single time. Sequenced sample: blood. The receptors shown here come from a woman younger than 30 with Graves' hyperthyroidism.

This clonotype was observed many times. The chain is built from TRBV28 and TRBJ1-4, with unresolved D. This CDR3 comprises 12 residues. Trimming shortened V by 2 bases and J by 7 bases, and 5 bases separated the two germline ends. Looked up from germline, CDR1 is MDHEN and CDR2 is SYDVKM. The CDR3 sequence: CASSLKGEKLFF. CDR3 coding DNA: TGTGCCAGCAGTTTAAAGGGTGAAAAACTGTTTTTT.

This clonotype was observed at least ten times. The chain links TRBV7-8 to TRBJ1-1; the D gene is possibly TRBD1 (6 bases). Per the germline V gene, CDR1 is SGHVS and CDR2 is FQNEAQ. The CDR3 is made up of 18 amino acids. The V end lost 0 bases, the J end lost 3 bases, and 20 bases lay between the germline ends. The CDR3 spells CASSLARSVRRTDTEAFF. CDR3 coding DNA: TGTGCCAGCAGCTTAGCGCGGTCGGTGCGACGGACAGACACTGAAGCTTTCTTT.

This clonotype was picked up a small number of times. The V and J genes are TRBV7-9 and TRBJ2-7, with TRBD1 identical over 7 bases. The CDR3 extends over 16 amino acids. Germline CDR1 and CDR2: SEHNR and FQNEAQ (reference sequence). J gave up 0 bases and V 5 bases, and 10 bases lay outside the gene matches. The CDR3 loop reads CASSPWRQGASYEQYF. In DNA form, the CDR3 reads TGTGCCAGCAGCCCATGGAGACAGGGAGCCTCCTACGAGCAGTACTTC.

A few counts support this clonotype. The chain joins TRBV10-3 to TRBJ1-1; a weak D match, TRBD1 (5 bases). V lost 10 bases and J lost 2, with 14 bases in between. The CDR3 has 13 residues. Per germline, CDR1 ENHRY and CDR2 SYGVKD. The CDR3 DNA reads as TGTGCCACCGAGCCCGGGGCTAACACTGAAGCTTTCTTT. This sequence encodes CATEPGANTEAFF.

Turning to this clonotype: A much larger clone is a single base away; this may be a read error. Since no conserved phenylalanine or tryptophan closes the CDR3, a read error is the likely cause. The V gene is TRBV2, the J gene TRBJ2-1, with a weak D call TRBD2 (6 bases). The germline CDR1 and CDR2 sequences are SNHLY and FYNNEI. The length of the CDR3 is 15 residues. Trimming left V 2 bases short and J 2 bases short, with 10 bases between. DNA of the CDR3: TGTGCCAGCAGTGAAAGGGGACTGACCTACAATGAGCAGTTCTCC. The encoded protein is CASSERGLTYNEQFS.

CDR3 residues: CASSFSPRLSRNEQFF. As DNA, the CDR3 is TGTGCCAGCAGCTTTAGCCCGCGGCTATCTCGCAATGAGCAGTTCTTC. The chain has TRBV7-9 and TRBJ2-1; D call uncertain. The V and J ends lost 3 bases and 6 bases respectively, with 18 bases between them. Germline V gene sequence: CDR1 SEHNR, CDR2 FQNEAQ (reference sequence). This CDR3 spans 16 amino acids.

This clonotype showed up many times. This chain uses TRBV7-9 with TRBJ1-1; a weak D match, TRBD1 (5 bases). The CDR3 is 14 amino acids. V was cut by 4 bases and J by 4 bases, with 13 bases left in between. Germline V CDR1 and CDR2: SEHNR, FQNEAQ (reference sequence). The CDR3 sequence: CASSSDLGGTEAFF. CDR3 DNA sequence: TGTGCCAGCAGCTCAGATCTGGGGGGCACTGAAGCTTTCTTT. The whole variable domain, filled in from reference TRBV7-9 and TRBJ1-1, reads DTGVSQNPRHKITKRGQNVTFRCDPISEHNRLYWYRQTLGQGPEFLTYFQNEAQLEKSRLLSDRFSAERPKGSFSTLEIQRTEQGDSAMYLCASSSDLGGTEAFFGQGTRLTVV.

The chain uses TRBV6-1 and TRBJ1-5; tentative D call: TRBD1 (5 bases). The V gene lost 8 bases and the J gene lost 9 bases, with 17 bases spanning the gap. This CDR3 contains 13 residues. Germline values: CDR1 MNHNS, CDR2 SASEGT. The CDR3 nucleotides read TGTGCCAGCTGTCAGGGCCACTTGTCGCCCCAGCATTTT. Protein product: CASCQGHLSPQHF.

This clonotype was observed many times. V gene TRBV7-2 combines with J gene TRBJ1-1; 7 bases match TRBD1. This CDR3 is built from 14 residues. Germline assignment: CDR1 SGHTA and CDR2 FQGNSA. V was pared by 4 bases and J by 7 bases, with 9 bases of the junction left unmatched. The CDR3 coding sequence is TGTGCCAGCAGCTCGGGGCCGGGACAGCATGAAGCTTTCTTT. Its translation is CASSSGPGQHEAFF.

V is TRBV7-8 and J is TRBJ1-2; D is ambiguous. The ends were cut back, 1 base at V and 5 bases at J, with 11 bases in the middle. CDR1 is SGHVS and CDR2 is FQNEAQ in the germline V gene. The CDR3 length is 14 residues. The CDR3 reads CASSLVRTGYGYTF. CDR3 nucleotide sequence: TGTGCCAGCAGCTTAGTGAGGACTGGTTATGGCTACACCTTC.

At least ten counts were recorded for this clonotype. The chain employs TRBV7-2 and TRBJ2-5; 9 bases line up with TRBD2. The CDR3 sequence is 16 residues long. Germline trimming cut 2 bases from V and 5 bases from J; bases unmatched to any gene: 9. Germline V CDR1 and CDR2: SGHTA, FQGNSA. The CDR3 DNA reads as TGTGCCAGCAGCTTAATTAGGGCGGGAGGGCCGGAGACCCAGTACTTC. Amino acid sequence: CASSLIRAGGPETQYF.

The chain joins TRBV2 to TRBJ2-7; the match to TRBD1 covers 7 bases. The CDR3 runs to 14 residues. Losses at the gene ends were 6 bases for V and 0 bases for J; bases not matched to a gene: 5. The germline V gene encodes CDR1 SNHLY and CDR2 FYNNEI. The CDR3: CASSGTANSYEQYF. The CDR3 DNA follows: TGTGCCAGCAGCGGGACAGCTAACTCCTACGAGCAGTACTTC.

The chain couples TRBV4-3 to TRBJ2-2; 11 bases line up with TRBD2. This CDR3 has 20 residues. V dropped 1 base and J dropped 5; count of bases not matched to a gene: 15. Germline V gene sequence: CDR1 LGHNA, CDR2 YSLEER. The CDR3 is CASSQASVAGGPGVTGELFF. The CDR3 coding sequence is TGCGCCAGCAGCCAAGCAAGCGTAGCGGGAGGGCCCGGGGTGACCGGGGAGCTGTTTTTT.